The 25 T cell receptor beta chains presented below share a single source sample, sequenced in a study of glioma-infiltrating T cells after dendritic cell vaccination. Clones were read by immunoSEQ multiplex PCR, and TCRdb kept only the in-frame ones, dropping some. The data hold over 70,000 clones, with about four fifths observed a single time. The material sequenced was blood, taken before dendritic cell vaccination. These receptors all stem from a human donor with glioblastoma.

V gene TRBV30 combines with J gene TRBJ2-7; perhaps TRBD1 as D (5 bases). With 0 bases removed from V and 6 bases from J, the gap between germline ends came to 15 bases. This CDR3 region has 14 residues. The germline V gene has CDR1 GTSNPN and CDR2 SVGIG (reference sequence). CDR3 amino acids: CAWSVGAGRAEQYV. As DNA, the CDR3 is TGTGCCTGGAGTGTAGGGGCAGGACGGGCCGAGCAGTACGTC.

The V gene is TRBV5-4, the J gene TRBJ2-1; D gene ambiguous. This CDR3 region has 12 residues. Trimming cost V 0 bases and J 7 bases, with 5 bases left between them. The germline gives CDR1 SGHNT, CDR2 YYREEE (reference sequence). CDR3 DNA sequence: TGTGCCAGCAGCTTGGACGGGAATGAGCAGTTCTTC. This translates into CASSLDGNEQFF.

The chain couples TRBV28 to TRBJ1-2; no clear D. CDR1 MDHEN and CDR2 SYDVKM come from the germline V gene. CDR3 size: 14 residues. V was trimmed by 0 bases and J by 0 bases, leaving 5 bases between them. CDR3 nucleotide sequence: TGTGCCAGCAGTTTATGGAGTACTAACTATGGCTACACCTTC. Protein product: CASSLWSTNYGYTF.

V and J are TRBV10-3 and TRBJ2-2; no definite D call. The CDR3 is made up of 13 amino acids. In germline, CDR1 is ENHRY, CDR2 SYGVKD. Trimming stripped 11 bases from V and 1 base from J, with 11 bases between. CDR3 sequence: CASNPGNTGELFF. The CDR3 nucleotides read TGTGCCTCAAACCCAGGGAACACCGGGGAGCTGTTTTTT.

This sequence joins TRBV4-2 and TRBJ2-2, with a possible D match to TRBD1 (6 bases). The CDR3 spans 15 residues. Germline V gives CDR1 LGHNA, CDR2 YNFKEQ. Trimming took off 0 bases at V and 8 bases at J, with 13 bases between the two ends. CDR3 amino acids: CASSQETGIGGELFF. Written as DNA, the CDR3 is TGTGCCAGCAGCCAAGAAACAGGGATAGGGGGGGAGCTGTTTTTT.

The V and J genes are TRBV5-1 and TRBJ1-6; D possibly corresponds to TRBD1 (6 bases). Trimming took off 3 bases at V and 14 bases at J, with 21 bases between the two ends. CDR3 length: 15 amino acids. Germline loops: CDR1 SGHRS, CDR2 YFSETQ. The CDR3 region has the DNA TGCGCCAGCAGCTCCACCTCCCGACAGGACAGCACCCTCCACTTT. Translation gives CASSSTSRQDSTLHF. The full variable domain, rest sourced from reference TRBV5-1 and TRBJ1-6, is KAGVTQTPRYLIKTRGQQVTLSCSPISGHRSVSWYQQTPGQGLQFLFEYFSETQRNKGNFPGRFSGRQFSNSRSEMNVSTLELGDSALYLCASSSTSRQDSTLHFGNGTRLTVT.

The V and J genes are TRBV5-8 and TRBJ1-5; D unclear. The germline V and J ends were trimmed by 0 bases and 11 bases, with 12 bases remaining between them. In germline, CDR1 is SGHTS, CDR2 YDEGEE. This CDR3 comprises 13 residues. CDR3 sequence: CASSLAPDTTQHF. The CDR3 DNA reads as TGTGCCAGCAGCTTGGCTCCAGACACGACCCAGCATTTT.

The chain employs TRBV12-5 and TRBJ2-3; a possible D gene is TRBD2 (6 bases). The V and J ends lost 3 bases and 0 bases respectively, with 13 bases between them. The CDR3 sequence is 16 residues long. Germline V CDR1 and CDR2: LGHNT, FRNRAP. In nucleotides, the CDR3 is TGTGCTAGTGGTTTTAAGTGGACTACTAGCACAGATACGCAGTATTTT. This gives the protein CASGFKWTTSTDTQYF.

The chain carries TRBV6-6 and TRBJ2-3, with 11 nucleotides matching TRBD2. Germline V gene sequence: CDR1 MNHNY, CDR2 SVGAGI (reference sequence). CDR3 length: 16 amino acids. V was clipped by 5 bases and J by 2 bases; unmatched bases: 6. The CDR3 DNA sequence: TGTGCCAGCAGTATAGGGACTAGCGGAAACACAGATACGCAGTATTTT. Its protein product is CASSIGTSGNTDTQYF.

This clone was seen a single time. V gene TRBV14 combines with J gene TRBJ2-3, with TRBD2 identical over 7 bases. With V trimmed by 7 bases and J by 1 base, 2 bases remained unmatched. Germline CDR1 reads SGHDN; CDR2 reads FVKESK. The CDR3 loop spans 13 amino acids. As DNA, the CDR3 is TGTGCCAGCAAAACTAGCGGCACAGATACGCAGTATTTT. As protein: CASKTSGTDTQYF. The full variable domain, its missing parts supplied by reference TRBV14 and TRBJ2-3, is EAGVTQFPSHSVIEKGQTVTLRCDPISGHDNLYWYRRVMGKEIKFLLHFVKESKQDESGMPNNRFLAERTGGTYSTLKVQPAELEDSGVYFCASKTSGTDTQYFGPGTRLTVL.

The CDR3 DNA is TGCGCCAGCAGCTTCTACAGTGTCACAGATACGCAGTATTTT. This sequence encodes CASSFYSVTDTQYF. V gene TRBV5-1 combines with J gene TRBJ2-3; no clear D. V shed 2 bases and J shed 2 bases, with 9 bases lying between them. CDR1 and CDR2 from the germline V gene are SGHRS and YFSETQ. This CDR3 is 14 amino acids long.

The chain recombines TRBV2 with TRBJ2-7, with D perhaps TRBD1 (5 bases). CDR3 length: 12 residues. Germline V gene sequence: CDR1 SNHLY, CDR2 FYNNEI. The V and J ends lost 2 bases and 4 bases respectively, with 6 bases between them. This chain's CDR3 is CASSEQGYEQYF. DNA of the CDR3: TGTGCCAGCAGTGAACAGGGATACGAGCAGTACTTC.

The chain uses TRBV6-5 and TRBJ1-1, with 8 bases identical to TRBD1. With 5 bases clipped from V and 4 bases from J, the junction kept 6 bases outside the gene matches. The CDR3 totals 14 residues. The V gene's germline CDR1 is MNHEY and CDR2 SVGAGI. The CDR3 sequence: CASSRTGLGTEAFF. The CDR3 region has the DNA TGTGCCAGCAGTAGGACAGGGCTGGGCACTGAAGCTTTCTTT.

V is TRBV23-1 and J is TRBJ2-1, with D possibly TRBD2 on 6 matching bases. TRBV23-1 is recorded as an ORF, its role being uncertain. The CDR3 spans 21 residues. Trimming removed 7 bases at V and 0 bases at J, with 31 bases between. CDR3 region: CASTLNRDSIKTLYSYNEQFF. CDR3 DNA: TGCGCCAGCACCCTAAACCGGGACTCTATAAAAACGCTCTACTCCTACAATGAGCAGTTCTTC.

V gene TRBV7-6 combines with J gene TRBJ2-5; D not resolved. The V end lost 2 bases, the J end lost 2 bases, and 12 bases lay between the germline ends. Germline CDR1 reads SGHVS; CDR2 reads FNYEAQ. The CDR3 is 15 residues long. The CDR3 reads CASSLYGYRQETQYF. The CDR3 region has the DNA TGTGCCAGCAGCTTATATGGATACAGACAAGAGACCCAGTACTTC.

The chain employs TRBV28 and TRBJ2-7, with 8 bases fitting TRBD1. V trimming: 2 bases; J trimming: 7 bases; junction bases outside the gene matches: 7. The germline CDR1 and CDR2 sequences are MDHEN and SYDVKM. The CDR3 spans 14 residues. DNA of the CDR3: TGTGCCAGCAGTTTAGCCGGACAGGGTTATGAGCAGTACTTC. It yields the protein CASSLAGQGYEQYF.

The gene calls are TRBV5-4 and TRBJ1-6; a weak D match, TRBD1 (5 bases). The CDR3 length is 14 residues. V was pared by 4 bases and J by 8 bases, with 13 bases between. The V gene's germline CDR1 is SGHNT and CDR2 YYREEE (reference sequence). This CDR3 reads CASSIKLRDSPLHF. CDR3 in DNA: TGTGCCAGCAGCATTAAACTCAGGGATTCACCCCTCCACTTT.

V and J are TRBV6-6 and TRBJ2-3, with TRBD1 matching 7 bases. Germline CDR1 reads MNHNY; CDR2 reads SVGAGI (reference sequence). The CDR3 covers 15 residues. Trimming cost V 5 bases and J 2 bases; bases outside gene matches: 7. CDR3 protein: CASSRTGQPTDTQYF. CDR3 bases: TGTGCCAGCAGTCGTACGGGACAGCCCACAGATACGCAGTATTTT.

The J gene is TRBJ1-2, the V gene TRBV2, with D maybe TRBD1 (5 bases). The CDR3 spans 13 residues. V lost 7 bases and J lost 0, with 9 bases in between. Germline lookup yields CDR1 SNHLY and CDR2 FYNNEI. CDR3: CASTTGSNYGYTF. For the CDR3, the DNA is TGTGCCAGCACTACAGGTTCTAACTATGGCTACACCTTC.

The gene calls are TRBV5-1 and TRBJ1-1; a possible D gene is TRBD1 (5 bases). V gave up 6 bases and J gave up 2 bases, with 14 bases separating them. The CDR3 covers 14 residues. Germline V gene lookup returns CDR1 SGHRS and CDR2 YFSETQ. CDR3 nucleotides: TGCGCCAGCACACGGGGGGGGGAAAACACTGAAGCTTTCTTT. As protein: CASTRGGENTEAFF.

This clone appeared a few times. The rearrangement uses TRBV5-4 and TRBJ2-1; 8 bases map to TRBD1. V shed 4 bases and J 6 bases; nucleotides not matched to a gene: 6. This CDR3 contains 14 residues. The V gene's germline CDR1 is SGHNT and CDR2 YYREEE (reference sequence). CDR3 amino acids: CASSPQGGVNEQFF. The CDR3 region has the DNA TGTGCCAGCAGCCCACAGGGGGGAGTCAATGAGCAGTTCTTC.

This clone was counted only a few times. The rearrangement uses TRBV7-9 and TRBJ2-7, with 9 bases that match TRBD1. J was trimmed by 1 base and V by 8 bases; bases with no gene match: 6. Germline V gene data show CDR1 as SEHNR and CDR2 as FQNEAQ (reference sequence). The CDR3 is 14 amino acids. This CDR3 reads CASDRGGSSYEQYF. The CDR3 DNA is TGTGCCAGCGACAGGGGGGGTTCGTCCTACGAGCAGTACTTC.

The chain employs TRBV7-2 and TRBJ2-3; D is undetermined. CDR3 length equals 14 residues. Germline CDR1 reads SGHTA; CDR2 reads FQGNSA. V lost 2 bases to trimming and J lost 6 bases, with 12 bases between them. CDR3 sequence: CASSLMQAVDTQYF. The CDR3 nucleotides read TGTGCCAGCAGCTTAATGCAGGCCGTGGATACGCAGTATTTT.

This clone was detected ten times or more. The chain recombines TRBV5-6 with TRBJ2-4, with unresolved D. CDR1 is SGHDT and CDR2 is YYEEEE in the germline V gene. V lost 2 bases to trimming and J lost 0 bases, with 15 bases between them. The CDR3 consists of 17 residues. CDR3 in DNA: TGTGCCAGCAGCTTTCTAACAGACCTTCTAGCCAAAAACATTCAGTACTTC. This codes for CASSFLTDLLAKNIQYF.

DNA of the CDR3: TGTGCCAGTAGTATATGGTCCACTCAAGAGACCCAGTACTTC. Translated: CASSIWSTQETQYF. V is TRBV19 and J is TRBJ2-5; D not resolved. Germline V gene data show CDR1 as LNHDA and CDR2 as SQIVND (reference sequence). V lost 2 bases to trimming and J lost 2 bases, with 9 bases between them. The CDR3 runs 14 residues.